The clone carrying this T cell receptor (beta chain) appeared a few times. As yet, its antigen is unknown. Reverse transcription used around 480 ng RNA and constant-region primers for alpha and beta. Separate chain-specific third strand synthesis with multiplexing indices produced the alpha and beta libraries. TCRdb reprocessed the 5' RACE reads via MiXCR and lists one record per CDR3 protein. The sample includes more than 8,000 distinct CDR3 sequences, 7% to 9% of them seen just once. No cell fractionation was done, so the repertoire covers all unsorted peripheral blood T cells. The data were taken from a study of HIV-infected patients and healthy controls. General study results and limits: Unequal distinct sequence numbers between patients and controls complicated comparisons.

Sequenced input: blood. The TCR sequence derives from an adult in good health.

CDR3 nucleotide sequence: TGTGCCAGCAGTTTAAGGTTTAATAGGGGGAGAGGGGAGCAGTACTTC. Translation: CASSLRFNRGRGEQYF. V usage is TRBV12-3 or TRBV12-4 and J usage is TRBJ2-7; D possibly corresponds to TRBD1 (6 bases). This CDR3 region has 16 residues. V lost 2 bases, J lost 7 bases, and 21 bases lay in between.